Listed below are T cell receptor beta chains from one sample, sequenced in a study of T cell responses to AZD1222 COVID-19 vaccine. Generated by immunoSEQ multiplex PCR, the TCRdb table keeps only in-frame clones and is missing some. This table holds around 86,000 clones, 85% to 90% found once. The input for sequencing was peripheral blood, taken on day 0 of AZD1222 vaccination. The receptors were gathered from an adult in good health. CDR3s include the opening cysteine and the closing phenylalanine or tryptophan. The order of the fields is clone size, D gene, J gene, V gene, CDR3 DNA, CDR3 protein. D genes are given only for firm matches. Some rows have no size entry. The others give once, few or many, or a class for an expanded clone.

clone size: once; D gene: TRBD1; J gene: TRBJ2-3; V gene: TRBV9; CDR3 DNA: TGTGCCAGCAGCGTGGCCGGGACAGGGTCGGGCACAGATACGCAGTATTTT; CDR3 protein: CASSVAGTGSGTDTQYF
clone size: -; D gene: TRBD1; J gene: TRBJ1-4; V gene: TRBV18; CDR3 DNA: TGTGCCAGCTCAGAGACAGGGATTAATGAAAAACTGTTTTTT; CDR3 protein: CASSETGINEKLFF
clone size: -; D gene: TRBD1; J gene: TRBJ2-7; V gene: TRBV4-2; CDR3 DNA: TGTGCCAGCAGCGACTCGGGGCGGGGACAGGGGGTTCCCCAGTACTTC; CDR3 protein: CASSDSGRGQGVPQYF
clone size: -; D gene: -; J gene: TRBJ1-2; V gene: TRBV29-1; CDR3 DNA: TGCAGCGCCAGCCATAACTATGGCTACACCTTC; CDR3 protein: CSASHNYGYTF
clone size: -; D gene: -; J gene: TRBJ1-6; V gene: TRBV4-1; CDR3 DNA: TGCGCCAGCAGCCAAGATTGGGATTTCAACAATTCACCCCTCCACTTT; CDR3 protein: CASSQDWDFNNSPLHF
clone size: -; D gene: TRBD1; J gene: TRBJ1-2; V gene: TRBV29-1; CDR3 DNA: TGCAGCGTTGAACAGGGGGCAGGTGGCTACACCTTC; CDR3 protein: CSVEQGAGGYTF
clone size: -; D gene: -; J gene: TRBJ1-1; V gene: TRBV12-3/TRBV12-4; CDR3 DNA: TGTGCCAGCACCCGCAGTTCAACTGAAGCTTTCTTT; CDR3 protein: CASTRSSTEAFF
clone size: -; D gene: -; J gene: TRBJ1-1; V gene: TRBV18; CDR3 DNA: TGTGCCAGCTCGCTCGGGAACACTGAAGCTTTCTTT; CDR3 protein: CASSLGNTEAFF
clone size: -; D gene: -; J gene: TRBJ1-1; V gene: TRBV3-1/TRBV3-2; CDR3 DNA: TGTGCCAGCAGCCAAGCCGACAATAGGGGATTCTTT; CDR3 protein: CASSQADNRGFF
clone size: -; D gene: TRBD2; J gene: TRBJ2-7; V gene: TRBV4-1; CDR3 DNA: TGCGCCAGCAGCTCCCAGACTAGCGGGGGGTACGAGCAGTACTTC; CDR3 protein: CASSSQTSGGYEQYF
clone size: -; D gene: TRBD2; J gene: TRBJ2-2; V gene: TRBV19; CDR3 DNA: TGTGCCAGTAGTCCCGGCGGGAGGGTGAACACCGGGGAGCTGTTTTTT; CDR3 protein: CASSPGGRVNTGELFF
clone size: -; D gene: TRBD1; J gene: TRBJ1-5; V gene: TRBV6-5; CDR3 DNA: TGTGCCAGCAGTTCGGGGACAGCACGCAATCAGCCCCAGCATTTT; CDR3 protein: CASSSGTARNQPQHF
clone size: -; D gene: TRBD1; J gene: TRBJ1-2; V gene: TRBV7-9; CDR3 DNA: TGTGCCAGCAGCTCTTCTAGGGACAGGGAGAGCTACACCTTC; CDR3 protein: CASSSSRDRESYTF
clone size: -; D gene: -; J gene: TRBJ1-4; V gene: TRBV18; CDR3 DNA: TGTGCCAGCTCACCACTAAGGGCGTCTAATGAAAAACTGTTTTTT; CDR3 protein: CASSPLRASNEKLFF
clone size: -; D gene: TRBD1; J gene: TRBJ1-1; V gene: TRBV3-1/TRBV3-2; CDR3 DNA: TGTGCCAGCAGCCCACAGGGGATCACTGAAGCTTTCTTT; CDR3 protein: CASSPQGITEAFF
clone size: few; D gene: -; J gene: TRBJ2-5; V gene: TRBV25-1; CDR3 DNA: TGTGCCAGCAGTGCCTACAGGGATGGGCAAGAGACCCAGTACTTC; CDR3 protein: CASSAYRDGQETQYF
clone size: -; D gene: -; J gene: TRBJ1-2; V gene: TRBV7-9; CDR3 DNA: TGTGCCAGCAGCTTTGGGGACACGCCAACGACCTTC; CDR3 protein: CASSFGDTPTTF
clone size: -; D gene: -; J gene: TRBJ1-2; V gene: TRBV30; CDR3 DNA: TGTGCCTGGAGCGTACCCAACAGGAGCAACTATGGCTACACCTTC; CDR3 protein: CAWSVPNRSNYGYTF
clone size: -; D gene: -; J gene: TRBJ1-6; V gene: TRBV6-5; CDR3 DNA: TGTGCCAGCAGCAATTCCGGGACCGTCGATTCACCCCTCCACTTT; CDR3 protein: CASSNSGTVDSPLHF
clone size: -; D gene: -; J gene: TRBJ1-5; V gene: TRBV3-1/TRBV3-2; CDR3 DNA: TGTGCCAGCAGCCAAGATGCCCGAATTACCCAGCCCCAGCATTTT; CDR3 protein: CASSQDARITQPQHF
clone size: -; D gene: TRBD2; J gene: TRBJ2-1; V gene: TRBV10-3; CDR3 DNA: TGTGCCATCAGGGCTAGCGGGGGGACGTGGGAGCAGTTCTTC; CDR3 protein: CAIRASGGTWEQFF
clone size: -; D gene: -; J gene: TRBJ2-5; V gene: TRBV5-4; CDR3 DNA: TGTGCCAGCAGCGGCGACGGGGGTTTGAGGACCCAGTACTTC; CDR3 protein: CASSGDGGLRTQYF
clone size: -; D gene: TRBD2; J gene: TRBJ2-3; V gene: TRBV11-1; CDR3 DNA: TGTGCCAGCAGCTTAGCGCAGCGGGGCCCCACAGATACGCAGTATTTT; CDR3 protein: CASSLAQRGPTDTQYF
clone size: -; D gene: -; J gene: TRBJ1-6; V gene: TRBV4-3; CDR3 DNA: TGCGCCAGCAGCCAAGATACAGGTCCTGAAAATTCACCCCTCCACTTT; CDR3 protein: CASSQDTGPENSPLHF
clone size: -; D gene: -; J gene: TRBJ2-5; V gene: TRBV5-1; CDR3 DNA: TGCGCCAGCAGCTCAACAAAAGAGACCCAGTACTTC; CDR3 protein: CASSSTKETQYF
clone size: -; D gene: TRBD2; J gene: TRBJ2-3; V gene: TRBV5-4; CDR3 DNA: TGTGCCAGCAGCTCGACTAGCGGGGGAGATACGCAGTATTTT; CDR3 protein: CASSSTSGGDTQYF
clone size: -; D gene: TRBD2; J gene: TRBJ2-2; V gene: TRBV7-2; CDR3 DNA: TGTGCCAGCAGCTTATTCGGGGGGGCCAACACCGGGGAGCTGTTTTTT; CDR3 protein: CASSLFGGANTGELFF
clone size: once; D gene: -; J gene: TRBJ1-6; V gene: TRBV4-3; CDR3 DNA: TGCGCCAGCAGCCAAGGGCACAGGGAGTCACCCCTCCACTTT; CDR3 protein: CASSQGHRESPLHF
clone size: -; D gene: -; J gene: TRBJ1-4; V gene: TRBV30; CDR3 DNA: TGTGCCTGTCTAGACCCAGTTGCAACTAATGAAAAACTGTTTTTT; CDR3 protein: CACLDPVATNEKLFF
clone size: -; D gene: TRBD1; J gene: TRBJ2-1; V gene: TRBV5-4; CDR3 DNA: TGTGCCAGCAGCGTGAACCGGGACAGGGCCAATGAGCAGTTCTTC; CDR3 protein: CASSVNRDRANEQFF
clone size: -; D gene: -; J gene: TRBJ2-3; V gene: TRBV7-3; CDR3 DNA: TGTGCCAGCAGCTTAACGGGCGACACAGATACGCAGTATTTT; CDR3 protein: CASSLTGDTDTQYF
clone size: -; D gene: -; J gene: TRBJ2-1; V gene: TRBV7-3; CDR3 DNA: TGTGCCAGCAGCCAACAGGGTTCCTACAATGAGCAGTTCTTC; CDR3 protein: CASSQQGSYNEQFF
clone size: once; D gene: -; J gene: TRBJ2-3; V gene: TRBV19; CDR3 DNA: TGTGCCAGTAGCATTACCCTGCAGGGTGTAGATACGCAGTATTTT; CDR3 protein: CASSITLQGVDTQYF
clone size: -; D gene: -; J gene: TRBJ2-1; V gene: TRBV5-8; CDR3 DNA: TGTGCCAGCAGCTTGGTCCATTTACCTGGGGAGCAGTTCTTC; CDR3 protein: CASSLVHLPGEQFF
clone size: -; D gene: TRBD1; J gene: TRBJ2-3; V gene: TRBV5-8; CDR3 DNA: TGTGCCAGCAGCTTGGGAGACAGGGCCTCCGATACGCAGTATTTT; CDR3 protein: CASSLGDRASDTQYF
clone size: once; D gene: -; J gene: TRBJ2-5; V gene: TRBV3-1/TRBV3-2; CDR3 DNA: TGTGCCAGCAGCCAAGATCGCGATGGGGACGCGGGGCCCGGAGGTTTAGCAGAGACCCAGTACTTC; CDR3 protein: CASSQDRDGDAGPGGLAETQYF
clone size: -; D gene: TRBD1; J gene: TRBJ2-3; V gene: TRBV6-6; CDR3 DNA: TGTGCCAGCAGTAACCACAGGGGGCGTCCAGATACGCAGTATTTT; CDR3 protein: CASSNHRGRPDTQYF
clone size: once; D gene: TRBD1; J gene: TRBJ1-4; V gene: TRBV6-5; CDR3 DNA: TGTGCCAGCAGTTCTCGGACAGGGGGTCCTGAAAAACTGTTTTTT; CDR3 protein: CASSSRTGGPEKLFF
clone size: -; D gene: TRBD1; J gene: TRBJ2-2; V gene: TRBV9; CDR3 DNA: TGTGCCAGCAGCGAGCCTTTGACAGGGGTCTTGAACACCGGGGAGCTGTTTTTT; CDR3 protein: CASSEPLTGVLNTGELFF
clone size: once; D gene: TRBD1; J gene: TRBJ2-7; V gene: TRBV5-8; CDR3 DNA: TGTGCCAGCAGCGGGGGACAGAGCTCCTACGAGCAGTACTTC; CDR3 protein: CASSGGQSSYEQYF
clone size: -; D gene: -; J gene: TRBJ1-2; V gene: TRBV7-9; CDR3 DNA: TGTGCCAGCAGCTTAGAAGTTCGAACAACTAACTATGGCTACACCTTC; CDR3 protein: CASSLEVRTTNYGYTF
clone size: -; D gene: -; J gene: TRBJ2-3; V gene: TRBV7-8; CDR3 DNA: TGTGCCAGCAGCTTATCGGGACAACCCACAGATACGCAGTATTTT; CDR3 protein: CASSLSGQPTDTQYF
clone size: -; D gene: -; J gene: TRBJ1-5; V gene: TRBV7-2; CDR3 DNA: TGTGCCAGCAGCTTAAACCCAGGGAGGGTCAATCAGCCCCAGCATTTT; CDR3 protein: CASSLNPGRVNQPQHF
clone size: -; D gene: -; J gene: TRBJ1-5; V gene: TRBV15; CDR3 DNA: TGTGCCACCAGCAGAGATCTGATGGGCAATCAGCCCCAGCATTTT; CDR3 protein: CATSRDLMGNQPQHF
clone size: -; D gene: TRBD1; J gene: TRBJ1-4; V gene: TRBV27; CDR3 DNA: TGTGCCAGCAGTAGAGGACAGGGTAACGAAAAACTGTTTTTT; CDR3 protein: CASSRGQGNEKLFF
clone size: -; D gene: TRBD2; J gene: TRBJ2-5; V gene: TRBV5-8; CDR3 DNA: TGTGCCAGCATCTGGACTAGAGGCCAAGAGACCCAGTACTTC; CDR3 protein: CASIWTRGQETQYF
clone size: -; D gene: -; J gene: TRBJ1-2; V gene: TRBV5-1; CDR3 DNA: TGCGCCAGCAGCTGGGCAGGGCCCTATGGCTACACCTTC; CDR3 protein: CASSWAGPYGYTF
clone size: -; D gene: TRBD1; J gene: TRBJ1-2; V gene: TRBV6-5; CDR3 DNA: TGTGCCAGCAGTCGTCGGGGACAGGGAGATGAAGGCTACACCTTC; CDR3 protein: CASSRRGQGDEGYTF
clone size: -; D gene: -; J gene: TRBJ2-5; V gene: TRBV7-2; CDR3 DNA: TGTGCCAGCAGCTTACAGGGGGGGGCCCAAGAGACCCAGTACTTC; CDR3 protein: CASSLQGGAQETQYF
clone size: -; D gene: -; J gene: TRBJ2-5; V gene: TRBV2; CDR3 DNA: TGTGCCACCGCTAGGGAGCAAGAGACCCAGTACTTC; CDR3 protein: CATAREQETQYF
clone size: -; D gene: -; J gene: TRBJ1-1; V gene: TRBV7-6; CDR3 DNA: TGTGCCAGCAACCCTAGGGGCGGGGCCGGCACTGAAGCTTTCTTT; CDR3 protein: CASNPRGGAGTEAFF
clone size: -; D gene: -; J gene: TRBJ1-5; V gene: TRBV20-1; CDR3 DNA: TGCAGTGCCAGTCCCGGGGAAAAGCCCCAGCATTTT; CDR3 protein: CSASPGEKPQHF
clone size: -; D gene: TRBD1; J gene: TRBJ1-6; V gene: TRBV29-1; CDR3 DNA: TGCAGCGGAACCGGGACAGGGGCCAATTCACCCCTCCACTTT; CDR3 protein: CSGTGTGANSPLHF
clone size: -; D gene: TRBD1; J gene: TRBJ2-2; V gene: TRBV5-4; CDR3 DNA: TGTGCCAGCAGCCCTTTGGGACAGCCGAACACCGGGGAGCTGTTTTTT; CDR3 protein: CASSPLGQPNTGELFF